The next 5 T cell receptor beta chains were all read from a single sample in a study of T cell responses to AZD1222 COVID-19 vaccine. Only in-frame clones appear in the TCRdb table, and some are missing; sequencing was by immunoSEQ multiplex PCR. Here the sample spans around 50,000 clones, roughly four fifths being singletons. The material was peripheral blood, obtained on day 0 of AZD1222 vaccination. These receptors were obtained from an adult in good health.

The J gene is TRBJ1-1, the V gene TRBV28; D call uncertain. CDR3 size: 11 residues. The germline V and J ends were trimmed by 7 bases and 8 bases, with 11 bases remaining between them. The germline V gene has CDR1 MDHEN and CDR2 SYDVKM. The CDR3 region is CASKAVREAFF. The CDR3 DNA is TGTGCCAGCAAAGCAGTCAGGGAAGCTTTCTTT.

The chain uses TRBV30 and TRBJ1-4; a possible D gene is TRBD1 (5 bases). The CDR3 consists of 14 residues. Trimming pared 6 bases from V and 5 bases from J, leaving 16 bases between. Germline CDR1 reads GTSNPN; CDR2 reads SVGIG (reference sequence). DNA of the CDR3: TGTGCCTGCCCTAGGGGAGCATCAAATGAAAAACTGTTTTTT. This gives the protein CACPRGASNEKLFF.

This rearrangement joins TRBV4-1 to TRBJ2-7; no definite D call. This CDR3 is 14 amino acids long. V lost 1 base and J lost 0, with 7 bases in between. Germline V gene data show CDR1 as MGHRA and CDR2 as YSYEKL. Here the CDR3 DNA reads TGCGCCAGCAGCCAAGCCGAGAGCTCCTACGAGCAGTACTTC. Amino acids: CASSQAESSYEQYF.

The gene calls are TRBV20-1 and TRBJ2-3, with TRBD2 matching over 8 bases. The CDR3 consists of 15 residues. Trimming took 3 bases from V and 10 from J; bases not matched to a gene: 15. Germline V lookup: CDR1 DFQATT, CDR2 SNEGSKA (reference sequence). CDR3 nucleotides: TGCAGTGCTAGTGGGTTAGCGGGGTCCAAAGGGGCGCAGTATTTT. Protein: CSASGLAGSKGAQYF.

This chain links TRBV6-4 with TRBJ2-1; the D is unclear. The CDR3 spans 13 residues. Trimming removed 6 bases at V and 5 bases at J, with 11 bases between. CDR1 is MRHNA and CDR2 is SNTAGT in the germline V gene. CDR3 loop: CASSLEGNNEQFF. Written as DNA, the CDR3 is TGTGCCAGCAGCCTAGAAGGGAACAATGAGCAGTTCTTC.